The rows below give T cell receptor beta chains drawn from one sample of a study of PD-L1 blockade in urothelial cancer. Generated by immunoSEQ multiplex PCR, the TCRdb table keeps only in-frame clones and is missing some. In the table there are 30,000 to 40,000 clones, nearly 85% of which are singletons. Material: PBMCs, obtained around atezolizumab (anti-PD-L1) treatment. These receptors were obtained from a man between 60 and 75 years old with urothelial cancer. Each CDR3 is given with its conserved first and last residue. A D gene is named only where the DNA matches it firmly. The listing skips clone size in some rows; elsewhere it reads once, few, many or a size class.

cdr3_nt	cdr3_aa	d_call	v_call	j_call	clone_size
TGTGCCAGCGAGGGGACAGGGGGCTTCACTGAAGCTTTCTTT	CASEGTGGFTEAFF	TRBD1	TRBV2	TRBJ1-1	NA
TGCGCCAGCAGGCGGGAGAACACTGAAGCTTTCTTT	CASRRENTEAFF	NA	TRBV10-1	TRBJ1-1	NA
TGTGCCAGCGGAGGGACAGGGGCGAAGAACACTGAAGCTTTCTTT	CASGGTGAKNTEAFF	TRBD1	TRBV28	TRBJ1-1	NA
TGTGCCAGCAGTCAACAGGGGTGGCAGACTGAAGCTTTCTTT	CASSQQGWQTEAFF	TRBD1	TRBV28	TRBJ1-1	once
TGTGCCAGCAGCTATAATGCGGGGGCTGAAGCTTTCTTT	CASSYNAGAEAFF	NA	TRBV9	TRBJ1-1	NA
TGTGCCAGCAGCGTAGGAGCGGGCAGGCCTAACTATGGCTACACCTTC	CASSVGAGRPNYGYTF	NA	TRBV9	TRBJ1-2	few
TGTGCCAGCAGCAGACGATCGGGGATTCAGTACTTC	CASSRRSGIQYF	NA	TRBV9	TRBJ2-4	NA
TGTGCCAGCAGCTCCCGAACAGGGGGCACCTATGGCTACACCTTC	CASSSRTGGTYGYTF	TRBD1	TRBV7-6	TRBJ1-2	NA
TGTGCCAGCAGTTCTAGCGGGTGGGGAAAGGGTTCCTACAATGAGCAGTTCTTC	CASSSSGWGKGSYNEQFF	TRBD2	TRBV28	TRBJ2-1	few
TGTGCCTGGAGAGACCTCGACAGCGTCTCCTACGAGCAGTACTTC	CAWRDLDSVSYEQYF	NA	TRBV30	TRBJ2-7	once
TGTGCCAGCATACCTTTACGGGACTACAATTCACCCCTCCACTTT	CASIPLRDYNSPLHF	NA	TRBV6-6	TRBJ1-6	NA
TGTGCCAGCAGTTACTGGGGAGACACGAACACCATATATTTT	CASSYWGDTNTIYF	NA	TRBV6-6	TRBJ1-3	NA
TGCGCCAGCAGCGGGGCAGCGGGAACAGGGAACACTGAAGCTTTCTTT	CASSGAAGTGNTEAFF	NA	TRBV5-1	TRBJ1-1	NA
TGTGCCAGCTCACCGGGACTAGCGGCATACAATGAGCAGTTCTTC	CASSPGLAAYNEQFF	TRBD2	TRBV18	TRBJ2-1	NA